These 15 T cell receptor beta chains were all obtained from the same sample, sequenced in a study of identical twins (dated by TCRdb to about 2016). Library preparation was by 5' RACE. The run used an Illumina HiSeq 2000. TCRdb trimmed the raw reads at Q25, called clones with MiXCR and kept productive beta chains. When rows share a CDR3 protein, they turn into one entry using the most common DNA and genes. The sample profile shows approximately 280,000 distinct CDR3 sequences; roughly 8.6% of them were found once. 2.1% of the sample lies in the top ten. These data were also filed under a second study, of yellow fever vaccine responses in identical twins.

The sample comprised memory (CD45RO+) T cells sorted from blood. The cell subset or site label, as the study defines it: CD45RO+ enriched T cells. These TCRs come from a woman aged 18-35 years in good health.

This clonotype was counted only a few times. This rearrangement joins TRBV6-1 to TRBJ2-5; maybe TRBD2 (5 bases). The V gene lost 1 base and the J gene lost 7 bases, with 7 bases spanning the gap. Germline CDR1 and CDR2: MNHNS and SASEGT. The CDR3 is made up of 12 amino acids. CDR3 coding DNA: TGTGCCAGCAGTGAAGTGGGGAGGACCCAGTACTTC. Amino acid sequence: CASSEVGRTQYF.

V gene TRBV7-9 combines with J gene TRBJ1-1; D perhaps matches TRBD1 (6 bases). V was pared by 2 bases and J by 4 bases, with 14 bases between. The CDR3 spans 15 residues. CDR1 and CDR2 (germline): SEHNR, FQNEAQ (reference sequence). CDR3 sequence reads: CASSLKDPGVTEAFF. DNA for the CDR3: TGTGCCAGCAGCTTAAAGGACCCAGGGGTCACTGAAGCTTTCTTT.

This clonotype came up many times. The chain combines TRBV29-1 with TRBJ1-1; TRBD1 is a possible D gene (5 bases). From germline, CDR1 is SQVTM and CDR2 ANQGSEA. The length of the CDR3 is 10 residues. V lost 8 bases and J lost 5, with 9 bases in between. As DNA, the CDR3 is TGCAGCCTGGGGGGAACTGAAGCTTTCTTT. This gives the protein CSLGGTEAFF.

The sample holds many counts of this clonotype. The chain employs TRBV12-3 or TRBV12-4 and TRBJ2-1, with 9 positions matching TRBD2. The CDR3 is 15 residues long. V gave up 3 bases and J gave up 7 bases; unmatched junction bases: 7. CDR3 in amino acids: CASSFGGLAYNEQFF. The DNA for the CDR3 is TGTGCCAGCAGTTTTGGAGGACTAGCGTATAATGAGCAGTTCTTC.

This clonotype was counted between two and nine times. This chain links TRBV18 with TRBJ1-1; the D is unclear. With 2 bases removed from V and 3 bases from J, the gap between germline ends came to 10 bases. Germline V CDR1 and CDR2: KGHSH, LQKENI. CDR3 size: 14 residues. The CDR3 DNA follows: TGTGCCAGCTCACCATCTAGGCTGGACACTGAAGCTTTCTTT. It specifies CASSPSRLDTEAFF.

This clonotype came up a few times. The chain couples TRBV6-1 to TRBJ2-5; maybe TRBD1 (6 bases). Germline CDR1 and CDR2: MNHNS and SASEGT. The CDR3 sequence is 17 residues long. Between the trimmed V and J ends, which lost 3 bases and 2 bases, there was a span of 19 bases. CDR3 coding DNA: TGTGCCAGCAGTGACGGACAGTCCCCCTACTTTCAAGAGACCCAGTACTTC. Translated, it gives CASSDGQSPYFQETQYF.

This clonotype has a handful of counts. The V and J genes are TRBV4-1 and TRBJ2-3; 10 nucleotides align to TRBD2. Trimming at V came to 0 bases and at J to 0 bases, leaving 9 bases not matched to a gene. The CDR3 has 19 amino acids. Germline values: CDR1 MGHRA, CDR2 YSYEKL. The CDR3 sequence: CASSQDRASGGPSTDTQYF. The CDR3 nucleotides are TGCGCCAGCAGCCAAGATCGAGCTAGCGGGGGCCCTAGCACAGATACGCAGTATTTT.

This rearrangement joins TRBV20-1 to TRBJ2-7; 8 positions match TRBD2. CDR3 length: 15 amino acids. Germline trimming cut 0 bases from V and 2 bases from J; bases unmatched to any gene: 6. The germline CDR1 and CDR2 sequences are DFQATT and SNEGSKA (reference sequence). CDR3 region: CSARDIREGTYEQYF. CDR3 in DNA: TGCAGTGCTAGAGATATCCGGGAGGGTACCTACGAGCAGTACTTC.

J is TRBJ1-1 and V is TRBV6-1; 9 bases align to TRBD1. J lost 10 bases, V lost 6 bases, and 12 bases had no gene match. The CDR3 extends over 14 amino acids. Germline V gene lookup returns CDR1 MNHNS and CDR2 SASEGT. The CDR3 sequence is CASSNPGQGFGAFF. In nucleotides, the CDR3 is TGTGCCAGCAGCAATCCGGGACAGGGCTTTGGAGCTTTCTTT.

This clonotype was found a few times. In nucleotides, the CDR3 is TGTGCCAGCAGCCTTCAGGGATTCACCGGGGAGCTGTTTTTT. Translation gives CASSLQGFTGELFF. This chain joins TRBV7-8 and TRBJ2-2; D possibly corresponds to TRBD1 (5 bases). The germline V and J ends were trimmed by 5 bases and 4 bases, with 11 bases remaining between them. The CDR3 spans 14 residues. Germline loops: CDR1 SGHVS, CDR2 FQNEAQ. The whole variable domain, filled in from reference TRBV7-8 and TRBJ2-2, reads GAGVSQSPRYKVAKRGQDVALRCDPISGHVSLFWYQQALGQGPEFLTYFQNEAQLDKSGLPSDRFFAERPEGSVSTLKIQRTQQEDSAVYLCASSLQGFTGELFFGEGSRLTVL.

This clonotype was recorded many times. The DNA for the CDR3 is TGCAGTGCTAGAGTACAGGGGAACACTGAAGCTTTCTTT. This codes for CSARVQGNTEAFF. The chain uses TRBV20-1 and TRBJ1-1; a possible D gene is TRBD1 (6 bases). Germline CDR1 reads DFQATT; CDR2 reads SNEGSKA (reference sequence). The CDR3 has 13 amino acids. Trimming cost V 1 base and J 1 base, with 7 bases left between them.

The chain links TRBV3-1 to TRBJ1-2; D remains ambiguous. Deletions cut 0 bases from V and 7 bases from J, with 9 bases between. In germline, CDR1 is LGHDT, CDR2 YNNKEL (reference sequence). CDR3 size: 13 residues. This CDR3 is CASSQESPGGYTF. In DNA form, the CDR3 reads TGTGCCAGCAGCCAAGAGTCCCCGGGTGGCTACACCTTC. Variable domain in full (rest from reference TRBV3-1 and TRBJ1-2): DTAVSQTPKYLVTQMGNDKSIKCEQNLGHDTMYWYKQDSKKFLKIMFSYNNKELIINETVPNRFSPKSPDKAHLNLHINSLELGDSAVYFCASSQESPGGYTFGSGTRLTVV.

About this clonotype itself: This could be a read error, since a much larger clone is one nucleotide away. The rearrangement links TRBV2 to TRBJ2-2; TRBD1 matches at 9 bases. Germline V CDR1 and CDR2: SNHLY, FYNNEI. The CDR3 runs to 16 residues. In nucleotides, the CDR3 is TGTGCCATCAGTGAAGTGGGACAGGGCCTACCCGGGGAGCTGTTTTTT. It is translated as CAISEVGQGLPGELFF.

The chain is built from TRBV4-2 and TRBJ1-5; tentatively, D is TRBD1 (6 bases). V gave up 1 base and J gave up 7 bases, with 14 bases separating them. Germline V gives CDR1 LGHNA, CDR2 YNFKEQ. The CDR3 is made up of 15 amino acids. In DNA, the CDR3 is TGTGCCAGCAGCCAAGGGGGGGGGCAGAGGCAGCCCCAGCATTTT. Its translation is CASSQGGGQRQPQHF.

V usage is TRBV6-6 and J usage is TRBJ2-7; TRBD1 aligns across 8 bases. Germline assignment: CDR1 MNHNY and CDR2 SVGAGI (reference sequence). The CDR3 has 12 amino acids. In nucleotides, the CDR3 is TGTGCCAGCAGTTACCCCTCCTGGACAGGGATCGTC. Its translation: CASSYPSWTGIV.